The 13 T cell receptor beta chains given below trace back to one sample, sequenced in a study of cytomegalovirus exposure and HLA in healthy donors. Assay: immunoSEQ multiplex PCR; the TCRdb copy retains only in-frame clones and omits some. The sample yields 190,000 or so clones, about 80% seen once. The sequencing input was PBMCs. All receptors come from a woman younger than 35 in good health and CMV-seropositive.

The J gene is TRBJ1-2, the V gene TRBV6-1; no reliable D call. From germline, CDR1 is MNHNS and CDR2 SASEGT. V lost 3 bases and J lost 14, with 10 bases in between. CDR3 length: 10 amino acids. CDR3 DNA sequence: TGTGCCAGCAGTGATGGTGCCAGAACCTTC. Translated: CASSDGARTF.

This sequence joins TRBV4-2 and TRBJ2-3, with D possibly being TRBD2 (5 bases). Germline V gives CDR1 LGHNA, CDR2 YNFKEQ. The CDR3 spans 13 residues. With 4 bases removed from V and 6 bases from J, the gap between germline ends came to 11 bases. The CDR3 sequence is CASSRPTGDTQYF. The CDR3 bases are TGTGCCAGCAGCCGCCCTACGGGGGATACGCAGTATTTT.

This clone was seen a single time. CDR3 DNA: TGTGCCAGCAGCTATAGCGGGGCTCCCACAGATACGCAGTATTTT. Translation: CASSYSGAPTDTQYF. The chain links TRBV7-6 to TRBJ2-3, with TRBD2 matching 8 bases. After removal of 4 bases from V and 2 bases from J, the junction contained 5 bases not matched to a gene. The length of the CDR3 is 15 residues. The germline V gene encodes CDR1 SGHVS and CDR2 FNYEAQ.

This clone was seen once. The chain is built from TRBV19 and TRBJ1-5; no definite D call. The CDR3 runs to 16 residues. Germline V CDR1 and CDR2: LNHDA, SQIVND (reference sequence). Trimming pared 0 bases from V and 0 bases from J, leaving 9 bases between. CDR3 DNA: TGTGCCAGTAGTATAGATGTCGGAGATAGCAATCAGCCCCAGCATTTT. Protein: CASSIDVGDSNQPQHF.

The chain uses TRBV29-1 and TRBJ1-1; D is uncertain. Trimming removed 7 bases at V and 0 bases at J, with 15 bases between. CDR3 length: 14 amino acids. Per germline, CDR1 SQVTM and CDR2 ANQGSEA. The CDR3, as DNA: TGCAGCGCCCGGGGATTGAGAATGAACACTGAAGCTTTCTTT. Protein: CSARGLRMNTEAFF. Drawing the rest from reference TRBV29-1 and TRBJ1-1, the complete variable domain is SAVISQKPSRDICQRGTSLTIQCQVDSQVTMMFWYRQQPGQSLTLIATANQGSEATYESGFVIDKFPISRPNLTFSTLTVSNMSPEDSSIYLCSARGLRMNTEAFFGQGTRLTVV.

CDR3 amino acids: CATWTGVNNEKLFF. For the CDR3, the DNA is TGTGCCACATGGACAGGGGTAAACAATGAAAAACTGTTTTTT. J is TRBJ1-4 and V is TRBV10-3; 9 positions match TRBD1. V was pared by 10 bases and J by 5 bases, with 8 bases of the junction left unmatched. Germline CDR1 and CDR2: ENHRY and SYGVKD. The CDR3 sequence is 14 residues long.

The CDR3, as DNA: TGCAGCGTTGAACACAGCTTGTATGGCTACACCTTC. The encoded protein is CSVEHSLYGYTF. The V and J genes are TRBV29-1 and TRBJ1-2; D is unresolved. The CDR3 has 12 residues. CDR1 is SQVTM and CDR2 is ANQGSEA in the germline V gene. V lost 2 bases and J 5 bases, leaving 9 bases between the germline ends.

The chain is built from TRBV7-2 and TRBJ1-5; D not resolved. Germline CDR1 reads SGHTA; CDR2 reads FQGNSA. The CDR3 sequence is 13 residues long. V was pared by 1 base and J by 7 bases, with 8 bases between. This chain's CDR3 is CASSLDQRQPQHF. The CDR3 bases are TGTGCCAGCAGCTTAGACCAGCGCCAGCCCCAGCATTTT. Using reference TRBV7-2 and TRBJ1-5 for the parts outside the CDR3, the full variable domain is GAGVSQSPSNKVTEKGKDVELRCDPISGHTALYWYRQSLGQGLEFLIYFQGNSAPDKSGLPSDRFSAERTGGSVSTLTIQRTQQEDSAVYLCASSLDQRQPQHFGDGTRLSIL.

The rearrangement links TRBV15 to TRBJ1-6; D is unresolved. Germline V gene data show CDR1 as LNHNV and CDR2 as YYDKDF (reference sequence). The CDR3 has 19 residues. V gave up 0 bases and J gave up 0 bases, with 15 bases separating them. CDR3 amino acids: CATSRDRSLVGSYNSPLHF. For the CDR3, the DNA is TGTGCCACCAGCAGAGATCGCTCTCTCGTCGGCTCCTATAATTCACCCCTCCACTTT.

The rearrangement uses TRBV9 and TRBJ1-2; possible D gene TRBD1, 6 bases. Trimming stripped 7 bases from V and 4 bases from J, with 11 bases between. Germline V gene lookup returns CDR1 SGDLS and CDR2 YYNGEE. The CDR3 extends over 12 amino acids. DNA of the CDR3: TGTGCCAGCCGAGCGACAGGCTATGGCTACACCTTC. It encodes CASRATGYGYTF.

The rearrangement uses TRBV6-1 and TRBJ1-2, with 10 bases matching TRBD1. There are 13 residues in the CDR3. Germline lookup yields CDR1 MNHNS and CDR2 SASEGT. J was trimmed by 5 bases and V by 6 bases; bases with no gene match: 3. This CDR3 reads CASRDRGEYGYTF. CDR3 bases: TGTGCCAGCAGGGACAGGGGGGAGTATGGCTACACCTTC.

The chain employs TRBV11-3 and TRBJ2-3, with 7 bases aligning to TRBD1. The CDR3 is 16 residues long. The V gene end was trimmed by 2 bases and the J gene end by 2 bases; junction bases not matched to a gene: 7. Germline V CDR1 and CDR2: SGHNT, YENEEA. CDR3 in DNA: TGTGCCAGCAGCTTAATGGGCACAGGGGACACAGATACGCAGTATTTT. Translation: CASSLMGTGDTDTQYF.

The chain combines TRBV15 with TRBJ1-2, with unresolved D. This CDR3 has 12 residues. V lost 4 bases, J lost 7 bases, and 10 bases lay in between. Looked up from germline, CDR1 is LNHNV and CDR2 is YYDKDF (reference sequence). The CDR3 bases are TGTGCCACCAGCATTAGAGGAGTTGGCTACACCTTC. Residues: CATSIRGVGYTF.